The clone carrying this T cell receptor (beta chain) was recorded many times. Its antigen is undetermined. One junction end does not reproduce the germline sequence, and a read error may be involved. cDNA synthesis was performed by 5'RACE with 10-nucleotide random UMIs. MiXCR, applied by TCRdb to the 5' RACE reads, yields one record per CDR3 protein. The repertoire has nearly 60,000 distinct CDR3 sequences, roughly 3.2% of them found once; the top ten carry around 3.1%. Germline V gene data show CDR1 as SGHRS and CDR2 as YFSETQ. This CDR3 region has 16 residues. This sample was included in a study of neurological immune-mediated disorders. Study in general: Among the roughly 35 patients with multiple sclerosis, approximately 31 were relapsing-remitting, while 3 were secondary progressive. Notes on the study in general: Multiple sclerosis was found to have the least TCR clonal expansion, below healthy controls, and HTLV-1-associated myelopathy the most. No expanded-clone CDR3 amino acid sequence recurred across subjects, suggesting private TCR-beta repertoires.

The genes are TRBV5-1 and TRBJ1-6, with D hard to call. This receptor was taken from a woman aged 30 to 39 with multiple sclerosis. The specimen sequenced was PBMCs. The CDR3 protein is CASSLEGLRSGSPLNF. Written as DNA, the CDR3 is TGCGCCAGCAGCTTGGAAGGTTTGAGGTCGGGTTCACCCCTCAACTTT.